These 27 T cell receptor beta chains came from one sample sequenced in a study of blood T cell repertoires in COVID-19. Only in-frame clones appear in the TCRdb table, and some are missing; sequencing was by immunoSEQ multiplex PCR. Among roughly 110,000 clones, approximately 84% were seen once, and the ten largest hold 1.4% to 1.5%. What was sequenced was peripheral blood. Receptors were obtained from a man aged 40-49 years with acute or convalescent COVID-19.

This clone was observed a few times. The rearrangement joins TRBV7-3 to TRBJ2-2, with D possibly TRBD1 on 6 matching bases. This CDR3 is built from 16 residues. The ends were cut back, 5 bases at V and 4 bases at J, with 17 bases in the middle. Germline V gene sequence: CDR1 SGHTA, CDR2 FQGTGA. CDR3 coding DNA: TGTGCCAGCAGCCGAGATCTCCAGGGGAGCACCGGGGAGCTGTTTTTT. Its translation is CASSRDLQGSTGELFF.

The chain carries TRBV28 and TRBJ2-2, with unresolved D. Trimming pared 2 bases from V and 4 bases from J, leaving 2 bases between. The CDR3 spans 12 residues. Looked up from germline, CDR1 is MDHEN and CDR2 is SYDVKM. CDR3 nucleotides: TGTGCCAGCAGTTTACGCACCGGGGAGCTGTTTTTT. Translating it yields CASSLRTGELFF.

The chain recombines TRBV5-4 with TRBJ1-5; possible D gene TRBD1, 5 bases. The CDR3 extends over 13 amino acids. Trimming left V 4 bases short and J 4 bases short, with 9 bases between. Germline CDR1 reads SGHNT; CDR2 reads YYREEE (reference sequence). The chain's CDR3 is CASSPGGNQPQHF. For the CDR3, the DNA is TGTGCCAGCAGCCCCGGGGGGAATCAGCCCCAGCATTTT.

This sequence joins TRBV4-2 and TRBJ1-5; 10 bases map to TRBD1. This CDR3 contains 17 residues. The V and J ends lost 0 bases and 5 bases, in that order; junction bases with no gene match: 7. Per the germline V gene, CDR1 is LGHNA and CDR2 is YNFKEQ. CDR3 DNA: TGTGCCAGCAGCCAAGAAGAAGCAGACAGGGGGCATCAGCCCCAGCATTTT. Translation: CASSQEEADRGHQPQHF.

The chain links TRBV11-1 to TRBJ2-3; tentatively, D is TRBD2 (6 bases). V lost 1 base, J lost 0 bases, and 8 bases lay in between. The CDR3 is 15 residues long. Germline V gene data show CDR1 as SGHAT and CDR2 as FQDESV (reference sequence). CDR3 sequence: CASSLEGTSTDTQYF. The CDR3 nucleotides are TGTGCCAGCAGCTTAGAGGGGACTAGCACAGATACGCAGTATTTT. The complete variable domain, with remaining parts taken from reference TRBV11-1 and TRBJ2-3, reads EAEVAQSPRYKITEKSQAVAFWCDPISGHATLYWYRQILGQGPELLVQFQDESVVDDSQLPKDRFSAERLKGVDSTLKIQPAELGDSAMYLCASSLEGTSTDTQYFGPGTRLTVL.

The chain combines TRBV5-4 with TRBJ2-7; 10 nucleotides agree with TRBD2. Germline V gene lookup returns CDR1 SGHNT and CDR2 YYREEE (reference sequence). The CDR3 is made up of 15 amino acids. V shed 5 bases, J shed 4 bases, and the junction held 9 bases outside the gene matches. The CDR3 coding sequence is TGTGCCAGCAGTCCTACTAGCGGGACCCAGTACGAGCAGTACTTC. Translation: CASSPTSGTQYEQYF.

This chain connects TRBV27 to TRBJ2-7; D gene unclear. Germline assignment: CDR1 MNHEY and CDR2 SMNVEV (reference sequence). The CDR3 contains 14 residues. V gave up 5 bases and J gave up 6 bases, with 17 bases separating them. CDR3 sequence: CASSPNLGEREQYF. Here the CDR3 DNA reads TGTGCCAGCAGTCCGAACCTTGGCGAGCGCGAGCAGTACTTC.

The chain recombines TRBV4-1 with TRBJ2-5, with 8 bases identical to TRBD1. This CDR3 contains 13 residues. Germline V gene lookup returns CDR1 MGHRA and CDR2 YSYEKL. The J segment lost 4 bases and the V segment lost 4 bases, leaving 2 bases of the junction unmatched. CDR3 coding DNA: TGCGCCAGCAGCCGTGACAGGGGAGAGACCCAGTACTTC. This codes for CASSRDRGETQYF.

In DNA, the CDR3 is TGTGCCAGCAGTTCTAGGACAGCTGGCTCCTACAATGAGCAGTTCTTC. Translation gives CASSSRTAGSYNEQFF. This chain uses TRBV6-2 or TRBV6-3 with TRBJ2-1; D is perhaps TRBD1 (6 bases). Per germline, CDR1 MNHEY and CDR2 SVGEGT. The CDR3 is made up of 16 amino acids. V was cut by 4 bases and J by 0 bases, with 13 bases left in between.

This sequence joins TRBV3-1 (or the pseudogene TRBV3-2) and TRBJ1-2, with D maybe TRBD1 (5 bases). Germline loops: CDR1 LGHDT, CDR2 YNNKEL (reference sequence). V gave up 5 bases and J gave up 4 bases, with 11 bases separating them. The CDR3 spans 13 residues. The CDR3 region is CASSYSGSYGYTF. The CDR3 DNA sequence: TGTGCCAGCAGCTATTCAGGGTCCTATGGCTACACCTTC.

The chain links TRBV29-1 to TRBJ2-1, with 11 nucleotides matching TRBD2. V shed 5 bases and J 0 bases; nucleotides not matched to a gene: 12. This CDR3 region has 18 residues. Germline CDR1 reads SQVTM; CDR2 reads ANQGSEA. Written as DNA, the CDR3 is TGCAGCGTTTTCCTCGGGACTAGCGGAGGGCTCTCCTACAATGAGCAGTTCTTC. As protein: CSVFLGTSGGLSYNEQFF.

The chain is built from TRBV21-1 and TRBJ2-7; the table's D call TRBD1 went unverified against the DNA. TRBV21-1 corresponds to a pseudogene. The CDR3 is 14 amino acids. CDR3 nucleotides: TGTGCCAGCAGCAAAGGTAACACCCACTACGAGCAGTACTTC. Translated, it gives CASSKGNTHYEQYF.

This chain uses TRBV9 with TRBJ2-5, with 11 bases matching TRBD2. CDR1 SGDLS and CDR2 YYNGEE come from the germline V gene. This CDR3 is 15 amino acids long. After removal of 4 bases from V and 2 bases from J, the junction contained 4 bases not matched to a gene. CDR3 loop: CASSIGLAGQETQYF. The CDR3 DNA is TGTGCCAGCAGCATCGGACTAGCGGGTCAAGAGACCCAGTACTTC. Combining the CDR3 with reference TRBV9 and TRBJ2-5 gives the whole variable domain DSGVTQTPKHLITATGQRVTLRCSPRSGDLSVYWYQQSLDQGLQFLIQYYNGEERAKGNILERFSAQQFPDLHSELNLSSLELGDSALYFCASSIGLAGQETQYFGPGTRLLVL.

The chain employs TRBV18 and TRBJ2-1; D possibly corresponds to TRBD1 (6 bases). V was pared by 3 bases and J by 8 bases, with 11 bases between. CDR3 length: 13 residues. Germline V gene lookup returns CDR1 KGHSH and CDR2 LQKENI. CDR3 in DNA: TGTGCCAGCTCACCGCAACAGGGTGATGAGCAGTTCTTC. Translated, it gives CASSPQQGDEQFF.

This clone came up once. A read error may account for a junction end that differs from germline. The rearrangement joins TRBV7-7 to TRBJ1-3; no clear D. This CDR3 region has 16 residues. Looked up from germline, CDR1 is SSHAT and CDR2 is FNYEAQ (reference sequence). The CDR3 spells CASSSHGRLSGNTIYF. DNA for the CDR3: TGTGCTAGCAGCTCCCACGGGAGGCTATCTGGAAACACCATATATTTT.

The chain combines TRBV6-5 with TRBJ1-1; D possibly corresponds to TRBD1 (5 bases). The CDR3 spans 13 residues. V lost 8 bases, J lost 0 bases, and 10 bases lay in between. Germline-derived CDR1 and CDR2 are MNHEY and SVGAGI. CDR3 loop: CASHWGVNTEAFF. The CDR3 DNA is TGTGCCAGCCATTGGGGGGTGAACACTGAAGCTTTCTTT.

Of note for this clone: One end of the junction fails to match germline, which may point to a read error. The genes are TRBV29-1 and TRBJ2-7, with TRBD2 identical over 13 bases. The CDR3 totals 15 residues. Germline-derived CDR1 and CDR2 are SQVTM and ANQGSEA. In nucleotides, the CDR3 is TGCAGCGTCGAAGGACTAGCGGGAGCCCCCTACGAGCAGTACTTC. It specifies CSVEGLAGAPYEQYF.

The chain recombines TRBV11-1 with TRBJ2-2; 9 bases agree with TRBD2. The germline V gene has CDR1 SGHAT and CDR2 FQDESV (reference sequence). CDR3 size: 16 residues. V shed 3 bases and J 7 bases; nucleotides not matched to a gene: 9. The CDR3 nucleotides are TGTGCCAGCAGCTTGGGCCCGGGACTAGCTGGCGGGGAGCTGTTTTTT. Its protein is CASSLGPGLAGGELFF.

The chain uses TRBV7-9 and TRBJ1-4; TRBD1 is a possible D gene (6 bases). V was pared by 1 base and J by 8 bases, with 14 bases between. CDR1 is SEHNR, CDR2 FQNEAQ, per germline (reference sequence). This CDR3 region has 15 residues. The CDR3 DNA reads TGTGCCAGCAGCTTAGTGGCGGCCAGGGGAGAAAAACTGTTTTTT. Protein product: CASSLVAARGEKLFF.

The rearrangement links TRBV6-6 to TRBJ2-3; 14 bases fit TRBD2. The germline V gene has CDR1 MNHNY and CDR2 SVGAGI (reference sequence). V trimming: 5 bases; J trimming: 2 bases; junction bases outside the gene matches: 6. The CDR3 has 17 amino acids. As DNA, the CDR3 is TGTGCCAGCAGTCTTCCGACTAGCGGGGGGGACACAGATACGCAGTATTTT. It encodes CASSLPTSGGDTDTQYF.

J is TRBJ2-1 and V is TRBV27, with 9 bases lining up with TRBD1. The CDR3 extends over 15 amino acids. CDR1 is MNHEY, CDR2 SMNVEV, per germline (reference sequence). With V trimmed by 3 bases and J by 3 bases, 3 bases remained unmatched. This CDR3 is CASSLNRGHYNEQFF. The DNA for the CDR3 is TGTGCCAGCAGTTTGAACAGGGGGCACTACAATGAGCAGTTCTTC.

This sequence joins TRBV2 and TRBJ2-5; 8 positions agree with TRBD2. CDR1 and CDR2 from the germline V gene are SNHLY and FYNNEI. CDR3 length equals 15 residues. J was trimmed by 0 bases and V by 4 bases; bases with no gene match: 4. CDR3 protein: CASSGHGGDQETQYF. CDR3 coding DNA: TGTGCCAGCAGTGGGCACGGGGGGGACCAAGAGACCCAGTACTTC.

The sample holds one count of this clone. This rearrangement joins TRBV7-7 to TRBJ1-6; D not resolved. The CDR3 sequence is 12 residues long. CDR1 and CDR2 (germline): SSHAT, FNYEAQ (reference sequence). CDR3 sequence: CASPSRARPLHF. The CDR3 nucleotides are TGTGCTAGCCCTTCACGCGCCCGGCCCCTCCACTTT.

V usage is TRBV5-8 and J usage is TRBJ2-1, with 7 bases identical to TRBD1. The germline gives CDR1 SGHTS, CDR2 YDEGEE. The CDR3 contains 13 residues. With 4 bases clipped from V and 4 bases from J, the junction kept 2 bases outside the gene matches. The CDR3 spells CASSKGQYNEQFF. DNA of the CDR3: TGTGCCAGCAGCAAGGGACAGTACAATGAGCAGTTCTTC.

This clone is a singleton in its sample. The rearrangement joins TRBV6-2 or TRBV6-3 to TRBJ2-7, with 8 bases identical to TRBD1. This CDR3 comprises 15 residues. V lost 2 bases to trimming and J lost 7 bases; unmatched junction nucleotides: 10. Per the germline V gene, CDR1 is MNHEY and CDR2 is SVGEGT. CDR3 region: CASSYTGGARGEQYF. The CDR3 DNA is TGTGCCAGCAGTTACACAGGGGGAGCTAGAGGGGAGCAGTACTTC.

J is TRBJ1-4 and V is TRBV7-3; possibly TRBD1 for D (6 bases). Germline V lookup: CDR1 SGHTA, CDR2 FQGTGA. V was cut by 5 bases and J by 4 bases, with 11 bases left in between. This CDR3 is built from 14 residues. The CDR3 region has the DNA TGTGCCAGCAGCCGGGCAGGGGTTAATGAAAAACTGTTTTTT. It is translated as CASSRAGVNEKLFF.

V and J are TRBV3-1 (or the pseudogene TRBV3-2) and TRBJ2-7; a weak D match, TRBD2 (5 bases). Between the trimmed V and J ends, which lost 4 bases and 6 bases, there was a span of 10 bases. CDR1 is LGHDT and CDR2 is YNNKEL in the germline V gene (reference sequence). The CDR3 sequence is 12 residues long. As DNA, the CDR3 is TGTGCCAGCAGCCCGGACTTTAGCGAGCAGTACTTC. The encoded protein is CASSPDFSEQYF.